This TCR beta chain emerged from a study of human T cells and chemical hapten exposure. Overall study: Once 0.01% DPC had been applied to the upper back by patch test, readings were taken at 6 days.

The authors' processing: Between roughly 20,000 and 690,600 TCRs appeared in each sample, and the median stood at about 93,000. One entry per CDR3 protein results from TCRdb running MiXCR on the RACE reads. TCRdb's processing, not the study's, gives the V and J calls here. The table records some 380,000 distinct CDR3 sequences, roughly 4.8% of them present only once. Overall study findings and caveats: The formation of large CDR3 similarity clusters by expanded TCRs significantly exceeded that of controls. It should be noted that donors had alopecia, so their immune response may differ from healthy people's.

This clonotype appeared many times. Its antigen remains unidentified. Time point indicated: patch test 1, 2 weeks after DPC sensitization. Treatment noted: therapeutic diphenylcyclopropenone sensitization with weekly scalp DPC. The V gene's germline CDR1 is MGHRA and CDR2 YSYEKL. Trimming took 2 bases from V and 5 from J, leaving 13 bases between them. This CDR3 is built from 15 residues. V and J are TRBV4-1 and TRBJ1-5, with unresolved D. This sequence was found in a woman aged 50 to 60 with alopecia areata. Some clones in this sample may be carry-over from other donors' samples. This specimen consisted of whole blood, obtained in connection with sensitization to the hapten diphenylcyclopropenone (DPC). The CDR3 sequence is CASSQRKGFDQPQHF. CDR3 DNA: TGCGCCAGCAGCCAAAGGAAAGGATTTGATCAGCCCCAGCATTTT.